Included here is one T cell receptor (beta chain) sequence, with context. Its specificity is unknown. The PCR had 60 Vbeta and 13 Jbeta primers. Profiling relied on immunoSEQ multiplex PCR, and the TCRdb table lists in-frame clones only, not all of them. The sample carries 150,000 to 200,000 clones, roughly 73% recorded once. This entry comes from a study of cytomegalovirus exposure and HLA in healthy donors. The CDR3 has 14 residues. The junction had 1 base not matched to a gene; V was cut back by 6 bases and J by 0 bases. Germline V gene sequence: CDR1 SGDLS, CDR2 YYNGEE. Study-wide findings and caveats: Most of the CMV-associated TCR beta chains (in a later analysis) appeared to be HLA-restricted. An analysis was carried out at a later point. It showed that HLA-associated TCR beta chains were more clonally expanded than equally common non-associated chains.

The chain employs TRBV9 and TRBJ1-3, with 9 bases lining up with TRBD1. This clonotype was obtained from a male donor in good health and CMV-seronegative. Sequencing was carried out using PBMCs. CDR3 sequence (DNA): TGTGCCAGCACGACAGGGGGCTCTGGAAACACCATATATTTT. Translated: CASTTGGSGNTIYF.